This T cell receptor (beta chain) was sequenced for a study of T cells in Graves' hyperthyroidism and ophthalmopathy. Amplification yielded TCR beta CDR3 regions, with RNA transcripts as the source. A set of HTBI primers served as the primers for a first-round RT-PCR of the TCR CDR3. TCRdb processed the multiplex PCR reads anew with MiXCR; each CDR3 protein has one entry. The table shows roughly 200,000 distinct CDR3 sequences, with around 16% occurring only once. This clonotype occurred many times. From 9 to 10 ml of fresh peripheral blood, PBMCs were isolated. Germline-derived CDR1 and CDR2 are KGHSH and LQKENI. V dropped 6 bases and J dropped 5; count of bases not matched to a gene: 8. This CDR3 spans 14 amino acids.

The chain employs TRBV18 and TRBJ2-7; TRBD1 aligns across 9 bases. The sequence came from a middle-aged man with Graves' hyperthyroidism. The material sequenced was blood. The CDR3 DNA reads as TGTGCCAGCTCGCTCCGACAGGGGGGCCACGAGCAGTACTTC. The encoded protein is CASSLRQGGHEQYF.